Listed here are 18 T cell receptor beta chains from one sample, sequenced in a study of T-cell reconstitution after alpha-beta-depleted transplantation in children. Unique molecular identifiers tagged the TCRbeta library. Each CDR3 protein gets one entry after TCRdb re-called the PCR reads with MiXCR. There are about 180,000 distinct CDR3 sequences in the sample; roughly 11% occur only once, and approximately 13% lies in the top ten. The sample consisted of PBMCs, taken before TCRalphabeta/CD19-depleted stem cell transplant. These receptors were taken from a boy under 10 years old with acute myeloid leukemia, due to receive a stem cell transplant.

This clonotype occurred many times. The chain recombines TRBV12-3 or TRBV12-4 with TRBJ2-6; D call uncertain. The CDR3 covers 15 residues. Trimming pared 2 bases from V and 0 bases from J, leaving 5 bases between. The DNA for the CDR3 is TGTGCCAGCAGTTTAACGACCTCTGGGGCCAACGTCCTGACTTTC. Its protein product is CASSLTTSGANVLTF.

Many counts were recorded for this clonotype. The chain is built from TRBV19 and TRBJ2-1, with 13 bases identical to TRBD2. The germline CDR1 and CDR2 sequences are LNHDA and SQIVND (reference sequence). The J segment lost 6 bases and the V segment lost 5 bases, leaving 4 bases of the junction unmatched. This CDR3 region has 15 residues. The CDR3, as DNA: TGTGCCAGTAGTGTGGGACTAGCGGGGACCAATGAGCAGTTCTTC. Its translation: CASSVGLAGTNEQFF. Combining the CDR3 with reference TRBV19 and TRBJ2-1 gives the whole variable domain DGGITQSPKYLFRKEGQNVTLSCEQNLNHDAMYWYRQDPGQGLRLIYYSQIVNDFQKGDIAEGYSVSREKKESFPLTVTSAQKNPTAFYLCASSVGLAGTNEQFFGPGTRLTVL.

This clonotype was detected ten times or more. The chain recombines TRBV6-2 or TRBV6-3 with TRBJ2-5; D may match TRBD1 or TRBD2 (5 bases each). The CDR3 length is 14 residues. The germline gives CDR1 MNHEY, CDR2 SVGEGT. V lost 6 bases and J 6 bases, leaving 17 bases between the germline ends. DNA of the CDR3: TGTGCCAGCAGCCCCGGGACGGAACGTCAGACCCAGTACTTC. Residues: CASSPGTERQTQYF.

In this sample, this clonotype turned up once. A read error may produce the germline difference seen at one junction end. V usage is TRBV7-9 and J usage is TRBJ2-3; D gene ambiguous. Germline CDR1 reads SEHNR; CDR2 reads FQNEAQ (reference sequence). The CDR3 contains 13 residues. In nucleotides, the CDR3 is TGTGCCAGCGGCTCCGGGCCCACAGATAGGCAGTATTTT. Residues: CASGSGPTDRQYF.

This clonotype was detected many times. The CDR3 here is CASRTTRTGSNEQFF. Here the CDR3 DNA reads TGTGCCAGCAGGACGACCCGGACAGGGTCCAATGAGCAGTTCTTC. The chain combines TRBV27 with TRBJ2-1; 8 nucleotides agree with TRBD1. V lost 6 bases to trimming and J lost 6 bases; unmatched junction nucleotides: 10. CDR1 MNHEY and CDR2 SMNVEV come from the germline V gene (reference sequence). This CDR3 has 15 amino acids.

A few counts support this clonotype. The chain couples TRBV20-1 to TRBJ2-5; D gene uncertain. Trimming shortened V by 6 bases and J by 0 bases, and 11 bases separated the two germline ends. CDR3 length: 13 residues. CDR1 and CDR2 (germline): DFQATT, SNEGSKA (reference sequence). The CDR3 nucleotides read TGCAGTGCCTTAGCAGTAGACCAAGAGACCCAGTACTTC. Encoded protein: CSALAVDQETQYF.

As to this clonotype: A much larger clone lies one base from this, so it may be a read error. The CDR3 loop reads CASRRNVNKQFF. As DNA, the CDR3 is TGTGCCAGCAGACGCAACGTTAATAAGCAGTTCTTC. The rearrangement links TRBV5-6 to TRBJ2-1; D not certain. Germline CDR1 and CDR2: SGHDT and YYEEEE. The V end was cut by 5 bases, the J end by 11 bases, with 14 bases between. CDR3 length: 12 amino acids.

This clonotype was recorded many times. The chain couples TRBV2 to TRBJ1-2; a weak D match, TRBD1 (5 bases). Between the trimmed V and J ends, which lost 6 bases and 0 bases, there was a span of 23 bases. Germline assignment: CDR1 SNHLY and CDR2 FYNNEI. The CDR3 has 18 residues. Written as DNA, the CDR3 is TGTGCCAGCAGCGACCCTCCCTCGGGGGGAATAGCTAACTATGGCTACACCTTC. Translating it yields CASSDPPSGGIANYGYTF.

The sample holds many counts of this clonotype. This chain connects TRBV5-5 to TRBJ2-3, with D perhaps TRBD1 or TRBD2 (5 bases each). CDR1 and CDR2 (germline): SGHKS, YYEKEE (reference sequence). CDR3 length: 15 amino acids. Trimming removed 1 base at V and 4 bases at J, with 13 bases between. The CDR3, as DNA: TGTGCCAGCAGCTTGTTTCAGGGACCTGCAGATACGCAGTATTTT. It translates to CASSLFQGPADTQYF.

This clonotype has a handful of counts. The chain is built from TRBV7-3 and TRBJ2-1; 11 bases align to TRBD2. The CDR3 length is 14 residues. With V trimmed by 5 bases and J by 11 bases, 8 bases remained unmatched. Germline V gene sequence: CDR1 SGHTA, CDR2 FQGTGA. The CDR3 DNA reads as TGTGCCAGCAGCCTAGCGGGAGGTATGCAGAAGCAGTTCTTC. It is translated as CASSLAGGMQKQFF.

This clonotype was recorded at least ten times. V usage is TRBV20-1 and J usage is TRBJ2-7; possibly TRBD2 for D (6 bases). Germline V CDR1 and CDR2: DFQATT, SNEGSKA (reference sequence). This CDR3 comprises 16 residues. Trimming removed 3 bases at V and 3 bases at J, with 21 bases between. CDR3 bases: TGCAGTGCTAGCCAGACCCCGGGGGTCTTGAGCTACGAGCAGTACTTC. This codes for CSASQTPGVLSYEQYF.

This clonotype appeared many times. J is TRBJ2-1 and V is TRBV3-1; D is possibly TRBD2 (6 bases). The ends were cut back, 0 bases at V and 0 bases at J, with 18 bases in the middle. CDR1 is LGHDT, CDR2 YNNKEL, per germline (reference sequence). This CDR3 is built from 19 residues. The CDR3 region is CASSQELSGVMYSYNEQFF. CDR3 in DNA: TGTGCCAGCAGCCAAGAGCTCTCGGGGGTTATGTACTCCTACAATGAGCAGTTCTTC.

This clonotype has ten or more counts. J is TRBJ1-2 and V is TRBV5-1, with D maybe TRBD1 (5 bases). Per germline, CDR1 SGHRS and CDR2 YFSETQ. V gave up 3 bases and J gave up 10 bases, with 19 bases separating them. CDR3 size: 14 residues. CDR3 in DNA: TGCGCCAGCAGCTCCCAAAACGTGGGGCAAGTCTACACCTTC. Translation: CASSSQNVGQVYTF.

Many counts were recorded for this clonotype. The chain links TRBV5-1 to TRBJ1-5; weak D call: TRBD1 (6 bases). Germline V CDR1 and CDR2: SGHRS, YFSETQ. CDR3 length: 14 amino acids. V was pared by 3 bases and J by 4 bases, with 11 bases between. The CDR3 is CASSSGTLNQPQHF. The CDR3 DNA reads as TGCGCCAGCAGCTCCGGGACACTAAATCAGCCCCAGCATTTT.

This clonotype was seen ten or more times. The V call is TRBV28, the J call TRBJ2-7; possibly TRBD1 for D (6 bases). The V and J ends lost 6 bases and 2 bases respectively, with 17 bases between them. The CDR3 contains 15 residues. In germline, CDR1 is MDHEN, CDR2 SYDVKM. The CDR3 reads CASSRPKDRAYEQYF. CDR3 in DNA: TGTGCCAGCAGCCGCCCAAAGGACAGAGCCTACGAGCAGTACTTC.

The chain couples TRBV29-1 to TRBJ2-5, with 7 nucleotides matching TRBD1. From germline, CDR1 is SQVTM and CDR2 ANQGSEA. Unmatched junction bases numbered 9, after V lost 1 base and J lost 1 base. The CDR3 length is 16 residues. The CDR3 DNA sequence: TGCAGCGTTGAAGTGTGGGGACAGACCTTCCAAGAGACCCAGTACTTC. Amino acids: CSVEVWGQTFQETQYF.

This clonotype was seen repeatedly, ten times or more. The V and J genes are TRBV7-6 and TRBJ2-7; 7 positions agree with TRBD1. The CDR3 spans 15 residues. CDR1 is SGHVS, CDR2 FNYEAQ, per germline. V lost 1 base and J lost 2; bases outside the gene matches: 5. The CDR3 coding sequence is TGTGCCAGCAGCTTAGAAGGGGACAGACCCTACGAGCAGTACTTC. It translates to CASSLEGDRPYEQYF.

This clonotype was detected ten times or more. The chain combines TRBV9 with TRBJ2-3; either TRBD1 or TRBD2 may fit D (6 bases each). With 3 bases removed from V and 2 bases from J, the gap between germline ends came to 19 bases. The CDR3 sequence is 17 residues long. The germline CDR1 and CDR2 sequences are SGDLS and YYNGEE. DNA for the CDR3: TGTGCCAGCAGCGCGCCCCCGTCGGGGGCCGTCACAGATACGCAGTATTTT. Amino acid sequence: CASSAPPSGAVTDTQYF. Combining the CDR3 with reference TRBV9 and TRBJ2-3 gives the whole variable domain DSGVTQTPKHLITATGQRVTLRCSPRSGDLSVYWYQQSLDQGLQFLIQYYNGEERAKGNILERFSAQQFPDLHSELNLSSLELGDSALYFCASSAPPSGAVTDTQYFGPGTRLTVL.